The entry that follows covers one T cell receptor beta chain sequence. The target antigen is unknown. The sample is drawn from a study of blood T cells in healthy people across ages. Findings and caveats of the study: Measured against age, TCR beta diversity per million T cells decreased in a roughly linear manner.

Per-sample yields of isolated PBMCs were at least 7 million. It was with a sample-barcoded 5' primer and a J-beta primer mix that a second PCR of roughly 7 to 12 cycles was run. CDR3-containing paired-end reads numbering at least 2.5 million came from each sample. TCRdb re-derived calls from the 5' RACE reads in MiXCR, one entry per CDR3 protein. The repertoire has roughly 800,000 distinct CDR3 sequences, under 40% of them found once; the top ten carry roughly 13%. Sequenced sample: blood. This TCR derives from a man aged 18 to 35 in good health.

In DNA form, the CDR3 reads TGCGCCAGCAGCTTGGATACAGCCCTATACAATGAGCAGTTCTTC. It specifies CASSLDTALYNEQFF. V is TRBV5-1 and J is TRBJ2-1; D uncertain. CDR3 size: 15 residues. V dropped 0 bases and J dropped 4 bases, with 11 bases sitting between them. Germline lookup yields CDR1 SGHRS and CDR2 YFSETQ. Based on the CDR3 plus reference TRBV5-1 and TRBJ2-1, the full variable domain is KAGVTQTPRYLIKTRGQQVTLSCSPISGHRSVSWYQQTPGQGLQFLFEYFSETQRNKGNFPGRFSGRQFSNSRSEMNVSTLELGDSALYLCASSLDTALYNEQFFGPGTRLTVL.